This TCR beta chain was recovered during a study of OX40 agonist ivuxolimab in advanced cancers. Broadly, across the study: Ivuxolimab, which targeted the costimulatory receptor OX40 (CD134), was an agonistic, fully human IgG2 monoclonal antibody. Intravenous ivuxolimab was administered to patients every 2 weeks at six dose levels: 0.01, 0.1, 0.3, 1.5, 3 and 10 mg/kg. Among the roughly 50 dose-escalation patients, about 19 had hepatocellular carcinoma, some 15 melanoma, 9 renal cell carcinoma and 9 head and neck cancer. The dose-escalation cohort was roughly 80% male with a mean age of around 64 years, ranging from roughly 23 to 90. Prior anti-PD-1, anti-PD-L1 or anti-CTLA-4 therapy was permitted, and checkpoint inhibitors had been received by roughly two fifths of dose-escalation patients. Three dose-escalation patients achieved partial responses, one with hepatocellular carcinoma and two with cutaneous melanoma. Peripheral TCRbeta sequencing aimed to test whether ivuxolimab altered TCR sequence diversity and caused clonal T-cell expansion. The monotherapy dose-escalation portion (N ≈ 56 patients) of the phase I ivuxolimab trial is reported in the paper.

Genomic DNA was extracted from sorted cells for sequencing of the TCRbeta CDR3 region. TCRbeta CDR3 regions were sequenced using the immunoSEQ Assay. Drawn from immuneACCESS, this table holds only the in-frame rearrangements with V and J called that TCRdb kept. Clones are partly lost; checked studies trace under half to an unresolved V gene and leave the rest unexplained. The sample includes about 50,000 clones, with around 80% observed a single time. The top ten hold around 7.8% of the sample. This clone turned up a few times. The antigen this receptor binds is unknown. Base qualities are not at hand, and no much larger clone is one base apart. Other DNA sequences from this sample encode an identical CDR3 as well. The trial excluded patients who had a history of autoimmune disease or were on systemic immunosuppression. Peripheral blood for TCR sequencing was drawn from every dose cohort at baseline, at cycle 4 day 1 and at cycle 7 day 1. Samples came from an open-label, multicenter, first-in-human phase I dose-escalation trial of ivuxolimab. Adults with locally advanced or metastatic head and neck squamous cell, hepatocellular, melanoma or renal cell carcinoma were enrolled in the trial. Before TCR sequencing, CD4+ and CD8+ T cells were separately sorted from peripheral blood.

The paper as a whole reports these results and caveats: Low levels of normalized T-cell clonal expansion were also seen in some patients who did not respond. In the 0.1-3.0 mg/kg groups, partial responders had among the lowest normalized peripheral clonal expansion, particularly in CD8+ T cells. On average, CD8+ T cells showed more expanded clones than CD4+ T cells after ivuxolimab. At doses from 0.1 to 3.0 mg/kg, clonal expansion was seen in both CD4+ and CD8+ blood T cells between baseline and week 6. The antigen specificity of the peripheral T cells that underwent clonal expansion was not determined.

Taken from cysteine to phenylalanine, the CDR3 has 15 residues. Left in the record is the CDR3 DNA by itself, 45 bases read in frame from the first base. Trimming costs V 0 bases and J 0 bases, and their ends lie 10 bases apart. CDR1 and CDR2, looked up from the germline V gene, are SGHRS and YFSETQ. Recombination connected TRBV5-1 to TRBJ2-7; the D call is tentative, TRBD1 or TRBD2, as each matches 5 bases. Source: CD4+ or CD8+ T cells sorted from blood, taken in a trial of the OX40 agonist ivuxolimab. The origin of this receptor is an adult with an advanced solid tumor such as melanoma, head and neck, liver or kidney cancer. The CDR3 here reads CASSLEPGTSYEQYF. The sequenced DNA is TGCGCCAGCAGCTTGGAACCCGGGACCTCCTACGAGCAGTACTTC.